These 5 T cell receptor beta chains originate from one sample sequenced in a study of CD8 T cells in Susac syndrome. The RNA input was about 0.5 to 1 ug, and it was reverse transcribed with random hexamers. One entry per CDR3 protein, called by TCRdb with MiXCR from the immunoSEQ multiplex PCR reads. The sample has about 110,000 distinct CDR3 sequences, approximately 94% seen once. The sample consisted of CD8+ T cells from PBMCs. The receptor source for this set is a human donor with Susac syndrome.

The chain joins TRBV7-8 to TRBJ2-1, with D perhaps TRBD2 (6 bases). Germline V CDR1 and CDR2: SGHVS, FQNEAQ. This CDR3 has 16 amino acids. The ends were cut back, 1 base at V and 4 bases at J, with 14 bases in the middle. The CDR3 loop reads CASSLGGVTIYNEQFF. CDR3 in DNA: TGTGCCAGCAGCTTAGGCGGGGTTACCATTTACAATGAGCAGTTCTTC. The full variable domain, completed using reference TRBV7-8 and TRBJ2-1, is GAGVSQSPRYKVAKRGQDVALRCDPISGHVSLFWYQQALGQGPEFLTYFQNEAQLDKSGLPSDRFFAERPEGSVSTLKIQRTQQEDSAVYLCASSLGGVTIYNEQFFGPGTRLTVL.

The chain combines TRBV27 with TRBJ2-7, with 9 bases identical to TRBD2. The CDR3 loop spans 15 amino acids. Looked up from germline, CDR1 is MNHEY and CDR2 is SMNVEV (reference sequence). V gave up 4 bases and J gave up 3 bases; unmatched junction bases: 7. The CDR3 DNA reads TGTGCCAGCAGTTCGTCGCTAGCGGGGAACTACGAGCAGTACTTC. Its translation is CASSSSLAGNYEQYF.

The chain has TRBV4-3 and TRBJ2-7, with 8 nucleotides matching TRBD1. CDR3 length: 15 residues. Trimming removed 1 base from V and 3 bases from J; junction bases left unmatched: 5. Germline CDR1 reads LGHNA; CDR2 reads YSLEER. This CDR3 is CASSQGRQGNYEQYF. Here the CDR3 DNA reads TGCGCCAGCAGCCAAGGTCGACAGGGGAACTACGAGCAGTACTTC.

Only one count was recorded for this clonotype. This rearrangement joins TRBV19 to TRBJ2-5; D is ambiguous. The CDR3 sequence is 12 residues long. Per the germline V gene, CDR1 is LNHDA and CDR2 is SQIVND (reference sequence). V dropped 0 bases and J dropped 3 bases, with 2 bases sitting between them. The CDR3 loop reads CASSIDKETQYF. CDR3 nucleotide sequence: TGTGCCAGTAGTATAGATAAAGAGACCCAGTACTTC. Based on the CDR3 plus reference TRBV19 and TRBJ2-5, the full variable domain is DGGITQSPKYLFRKEGQNVTLSCEQNLNHDAMYWYRQDPGQGLRLIYYSQIVNDFQKGDIAEGYSVSREKKESFPLTVTSAQKNPTAFYLCASSIDKETQYFGPGTRLLVL.

This clonotype occurred once. This sequence joins TRBV9 and TRBJ1-1; perhaps TRBD1 as D (5 bases). V was pared by 3 bases and J by 11 bases, with 11 bases between. The germline V gene encodes CDR1 SGDLS and CDR2 YYNGEE. The CDR3 has 11 residues. The DNA of the CDR3 is TGTGCCAGCAGCGGCGGGGGGACGGCTTTCTTT. Protein product: CASSGGGTAFF.